This TCR beta chain stems from a study of T cells in Graves' hyperthyroidism and ophthalmopathy. Whole-study context: Peripheral blood samples were taken at initial diagnosis, prior to any treatment.

This clonotype was detected once. The junction and the germline gene differ at one end; a read error may be behind it. This CDR3 has 12 amino acids. RNA transcripts gave rise to amplified TCR beta CDR3 regions. The TCR CDR3 was amplified in a first-round RT-PCR using the HTBI primer set. TCRdb ran MiXCR on the multiplex PCR reads and lists one entry per CDR3 protein. The table lists approximately 430,000 distinct CDR3 sequences, roughly 14% of them singletons, with less than 15% in the top ten. PBMCs came from 10 ml fresh peripheral blood. The source of this sequence is a man between 18 and 35 years old with Graves' ophthalmopathy. The V and J genes are TRBV12-3 or TRBV12-4 and TRBJ1-3; the D is unclear. Sequenced material: blood. The DNA of the CDR3 is TGTGCCAGCAGTTTCTCTAGAAACACCATATATTTT. As protein: CASSFSRNTIYF.